This T cell receptor (beta chain) was recorded in a study of shared clonotypes between healthy human individuals (dated by TCRdb to about 2020). Study-level background: The cohort included three men and a couple of women between 18 and 49 years of age. Between about 0.9 and 10 billion PBMCs per donor were obtained by leukapheresis. For each donor, CD4 naive and CD4 memory were each run on three plates, CD8 naive on two plates, and CD8 memory on one plate. To estimate repertoire size and how much clonotypes are shared between individuals, the study performed deep sequencing of blood TCR repertoires from 4 to 6 healthy adults. To increase sequencing depth and limit assay-specific biases, different laboratories used diverse techniques to prepare libraries and sequence TCR repertoires.

A remark on this clone: The target of this receptor is not known. No base qualities exist here, and no much larger clone lies one base off it.

The germline V gene specifies WSHSY as CDR1 and SAAADI as CDR2. V lost 3 bases and J lost 3 bases, and the count of bases not matched to a germline gene is 10. Inclusive of the bounding cysteine and phenylalanine, the CDR3 is 16 residues long. Just CDR3 DNA is preserved here, 48 bases in frame from base 1. The donors were healthy, HIV-negative adults with no recently reported acute infections or vaccinations. Every donor was a Caucasian adult residing in Nashville, Tennessee, USA. CD4+ T cells were enriched by magnetic negative selection, after which naive cells were positively selected on CD45RA and the negative fraction was taken as the memory subset. Blood was obtained by leukapheresis, after which PBMCs were separated by Ficoll-Histopaque density gradient centrifugation and cryopreserved in liquid nitrogen vapor phase. Analytical flow cytometry was used to check the purity and quantity of every magnetically sorted T cell population. Genomic DNA was isolated from every sorted fraction and measured by UV absorbance on a Nanodrop 2000c.

TCR CDR3 regions were amplified from genomic DNA by multiplex PCR using the deep immunoSEQ assay. Genomic DNA extracted from each cell subset was distributed evenly over all wells of several immunoSEQ 96-well plates, and each plate served as one replicate. For sorted subsets, each replicate PCR was loaded with around 200 ng genomic DNA, equivalent to approximately 27,000 T cell genomes. Purified libraries were measured with a Qubit 3.0 fluorometer, size-checked on a Bioanalyzer 2100, and measured again with the KAPA Library Quantification kit. Each immunoSEQ 96-well plate was sequenced on its own single-read 150-cycle Illumina NextSeq 550 flow cell. The paper's processing steps were these. Because the immunoSEQ output included only junctional sequences and no quality scores, the filtering could not be the same as the filtering used for full-length reads. Sequences were annotated with PyIR, a Python wrapper for IgBLAST v1.9, using IMGT germline references to assign V/J genes and CDR3. Reads were filtered out if the reads had weak V/J assignments (E-value above 1e-6), no CDR3, stop codons, out-of-frame junctions, or ambiguous translated residues. V3J clonotypes were defined by identical inferred V gene, J gene, and CDR3 amino acid sequence. To compute the percentage overlap between repertoires, the number of shared unique clonotypes was divided by the size of the smaller repertoire. RTK rarefaction, the Chao1 estimator, and Recon v2.1 estimates of unobserved clonotypes were used to assess repertoire richness. Generation probabilities were computed with OLGA for all TCRbeta clonotypes obtained by the gDNA method from four donors. TCRdb obtained this table from immuneACCESS and retained in-frame rearrangements with V and J assigned. These tables miss some clones; where compared with another copy, unresolved V genes account for less than half of the shortfall, and the remainder is unexplained. The V and J calls and clone size were taken over from that table, and D and trimming were inferred from the DNA. The sample table shows millions of clones, and 85% to 95% are seen once. The ten largest account for 0.1% to 0.15% of the sample.

Overall study outcomes, separate from this receptor: Sampling was restricted to blood, and TCR repertoires in tissues likely differ from the TCR repertoires found in blood. The small number of donors limited the genetic and exposure-history diversity represented. Even with the large sequencing depth, rarefaction of the sorted-subset datasets indicated that sequencing was incomplete. Larger estimated clonotype richness was generally found for naive subsets than for memory subsets. When a handful of donors were compared, the shared fraction of clonotypes was about 5% for naive CD4, around 3.5% for naive CD8, roughly 2.3% for memory CD4, and approximately 0.4% for memory CD8. Compared with non-shared clonotypes, the clonotypes found in all four sorted-subset donors had higher generation probabilities. Based on pairwise subsampling, the degree of clonotype sharing among donors was expected to be affected by sequencing depth.

The chain is assembled from TRBV10-2 and TRBJ2-7; 8 nucleotides in the junction match TRBD1. The source material was naive CD4+ T cells sorted from blood. Explained via the paper, the cell subset or site label denotes: CD45RA+ positively selected. The TCR was taken from a man in his late teens or twenties in good health. The nucleotide sequence is TGCGCCAGCAGTGACTCAGGGACAGGCGGTAACTACGAGCAGTACTTC. Its protein reads: CASSDSGTGGNYEQYF.